These T cell receptor beta chains were read from a single sample in a study of cytomegalovirus exposure and HLA in healthy donors. The data were produced by immunoSEQ multiplex PCR, yet TCRdb's version contains in-frame clones alone and is incomplete. The sample carries approximately 200,000 clones, approximately 85% recorded once. What was sequenced was PBMCs. These receptors were collected from a girl aged 10 to 17 in good health and CMV-seropositive. Each CDR3 is given with its conserved first and last residue. Each record gives: V gene, J gene, clone size, D gene, CDR3 protein, CDR3 DNA. D genes are given only for firm matches. Clone size is stated in some rows and not others, as once, few, many or a class when expanded.

V: TRBV12-5; J: TRBJ1-5; size: NA; D: NA; CDR3: CASGPPGSYQPQHF; DNA: TGTGCTAGTGGTCCCCCCGGGAGCTATCAGCCCCAGCATTTT
V: TRBV5-3; J: TRBJ2-5; size: NA; D: NA; CDR3: CARSLVFGQETQYF; DNA: TGTGCCAGAAGCCTGGTCTTCGGGCAAGAGACCCAGTACTTC
V: TRBV12-2; J: TRBJ2-3; size: NA; D: NA; CDR3: CASRLAEGSSGKRRAYGQYF; DNA: TGTGCAAGTCGCTTAGCTGAGGGGTCTAGCGGGAAAAGGCGAGCATACGGGCAGTATTTT
V: TRBV6-6; J: TRBJ1-4; size: NA; D: NA; CDR3: CASSYSRSGGEKLFF; DNA: TGTGCCAGCAGTTACTCGAGGTCAGGAGGTGAAAAACTGTTTTTT
V: TRBV11-2; J: TRBJ2-7; size: few; D: NA; CDR3: CASSLAADSYEQYF; DNA: TGTGCCAGCAGCTTAGCGGCGGACTCCTACGAGCAGTACTTC
V: TRBV10-1; J: TRBJ2-2; size: NA; D: TRBD1; CDR3: CASSPGTGFGGELFF; DNA: TGCGCCAGCAGTCCCGGGACAGGCTTTGGCGGGGAGCTGTTTTTT
V: TRBV30; J: TRBJ1-1; size: once; D: NA; CDR3: CAWKGRLNTEAFF; DNA: TGTGCCTGGAAGGGGCGCTTGAACACTGAAGCTTTCTTT
V: TRBV5-4; J: TRBJ2-3; size: NA; D: TRBD2; CDR3: CASSFDTSGTDTQYF; DNA: TGTGCCAGCAGCTTCGACACTAGCGGCACAGATACGCAGTATTTT
V: TRBV14; J: TRBJ2-5; size: few; D: TRBD1; CDR3: CASSLGTGAQTQYF; DNA: TGTGCCAGCAGCCTCGGGACAGGGGCCCAGACCCAGTACTTC
V: TRBV30; J: TRBJ1-6; size: NA; D: TRBD1; CDR3: CAWSRDRGSSYNSPLHF; DNA: TGTGCCTGGAGTCGGGACAGAGGGAGCTCCTATAATTCACCCCTCCACTTT
V: TRBV30; J: TRBJ1-3; size: NA; D: NA; CDR3: CAWIHLPGKSSGNTIYF; DNA: TGTGCCTGGATTCATCTGCCGGGGAAGAGCTCTGGAAACACCATATATTTT
V: TRBV2; J: TRBJ2-3; size: NA; D: TRBD2; CDR3: CASRSGGPPTDTQYF; DNA: TGTGCCAGCAGGAGCGGGGGGCCTCCTACAGATACGCAGTATTTT
V: TRBV27; J: TRBJ1-2; size: once; D: NA; CDR3: CASSLWGGTNYGYTF; DNA: TGTGCCAGCAGTTTGTGGGGGGGGACTAACTATGGCTACACCTTC
V: TRBV6-1; J: TRBJ2-3; size: NA; D: NA; CDR3: CASIYGGSTDTQYF; DNA: TGTGCCAGTATTTACGGGGGAAGCACAGATACGCAGTATTTT
V: TRBV30; J: TRBJ2-7; size: NA; D: NA; CDR3: CAWSGSGQAVYEQYF; DNA: TGTGCCTGGAGTGGTTCTGGCCAGGCCGTCTACGAGCAGTACTTC
V: TRBV9; J: TRBJ2-7; size: NA; D: TRBD2; CDR3: CASSPRDYSYEQYF; DNA: TGTGCCAGCAGCCCTCGGGACTACTCCTACGAGCAGTACTTC
V: TRBV6-4; J: TRBJ2-2; size: NA; D: NA; CDR3: CASSPVPTGAGELFF; DNA: TGTGCCAGCAGCCCCGTCCCGACCGGAGCCGGGGAGCTGTTTTTT
V: TRBV10-3; J: TRBJ2-5; size: NA; D: TRBD1; CDR3: CAIGTGGETQYF; DNA: TGTGCCATCGGGACAGGGGGAGAGACCCAGTACTTC
V: TRBV7-2; J: TRBJ2-2; size: few; D: TRBD1; CDR3: CASSLGTGNTGELFF; DNA: TGTGCCAGCAGCTTAGGGACAGGGAACACCGGGGAGCTGTTTTTT
V: TRBV5-1; J: TRBJ2-3; size: NA; D: NA; CDR3: CASSLGGPQRDTQYF; DNA: TGCGCCAGCAGCTTAGGGGGACCTCAGAGAGATACGCAGTATTTT
V: TRBV5-1; J: TRBJ2-7; size: NA; D: TRBD1; CDR3: CASSWDRPYEQYF; DNA: TGCGCCAGCAGCTGGGACAGACCTTACGAGCAGTACTTC
V: TRBV2; J: TRBJ2-2; size: NA; D: TRBD1; CDR3: CARTGAYNTGELFF; DNA: TGTGCCCGGACAGGGGCCTATAACACCGGGGAGCTGTTTTTT
V: TRBV27; J: TRBJ1-3; size: once; D: NA; CDR3: CASKLAGYGPNTIYF; DNA: TGTGCCAGCAAGCTCGCAGGGTATGGCCCGAACACCATATATTTT
V: TRBV6-5; J: TRBJ1-6; size: NA; D: NA; CDR3: CASRATGGSSPLHF; DNA: TGTGCCAGCAGGGCTACGGGGGGCAGTTCACCCCTCCACTTT
V: TRBV27; J: TRBJ1-2; size: once; D: TRBD1; CDR3: CASSSSPPDRRGGYTF; DNA: TGTGCCAGCAGTTCCTCACCGCCGGACAGGAGGGGTGGCTACACCTTC
V: TRBV29-1; J: TRBJ2-5; size: NA; D: NA; CDR3: CSAQGWGETQYF; DNA: TGCAGCGCCCAGGGGTGGGGAGAGACCCAGTACTTC
V: TRBV13; J: TRBJ2-2; size: NA; D: TRBD2; CDR3: CASSLGLAGDTNTGELFF; DNA: TGTGCCAGCAGCTTAGGACTAGCGGGGGACACGAACACCGGGGAGCTGTTTTTT
V: TRBV5-1; J: TRBJ1-4; size: few; D: NA; CDR3: CASSEWTGINEKLFF; DNA: TGCGCCAGCAGCGAATGGACTGGGATTAATGAAAAACTGTTTTTT
V: TRBV2; J: TRBJ2-1; size: NA; D: TRBD1; CDR3: CASTVDRASSYNEQFF; DNA: TGTGCCAGCACCGTGGACAGGGCGAGCTCCTACAATGAGCAGTTCTTC
V: TRBV11-3; J: TRBJ2-2; size: NA; D: TRBD1; CDR3: CASSSLMGKGAAGELFF; DNA: TGTGCCAGCAGCTCGTTAATGGGGAAGGGGGCCGCCGGGGAGCTGTTTTTT
V: TRBV4-1; J: TRBJ1-1; size: once; D: TRBD1; CDR3: CASSQTPGQGSTEAFF; DNA: TGCGCCAGCAGCCAAACGCCGGGACAGGGTTCCACTGAAGCTTTCTTT
V: TRBV2; J: TRBJ1-1; size: NA; D: NA; CDR3: CASSVDTTNTEAFF; DNA: TGTGCCAGCAGCGTAGACACCACAAACACTGAAGCTTTCTTT
V: TRBV29-1; J: TRBJ1-2; size: few; D: NA; CDR3: CSVTANYGYTF; DNA: TGCAGCGTGACAGCTAACTATGGCTACACCTTC
V: TRBV7-8; J: TRBJ2-7; size: NA; D: TRBD1; CDR3: CASSLEQGSHEQYF; DNA: TGTGCCAGCAGCTTAGAACAGGGGTCCCACGAGCAGTACTTC
V: TRBV29-1; J: TRBJ2-3; size: NA; D: NA; CDR3: CSVAGASASTDTQYF; DNA: TGCAGCGTCGCGGGGGCTAGCGCTAGCACAGATACGCAGTATTTT
V: TRBV5-6; J: TRBJ1-4; size: NA; D: NA; CDR3: CASSPEGRPNEKLFF; DNA: TGTGCCAGCAGCCCAGAAGGGAGGCCTAATGAAAAACTGTTTTTT
V: TRBV27; J: TRBJ2-3; size: NA; D: TRBD2; CDR3: CASSFLTSGGTDTQYF; DNA: TGTGCCAGCAGTTTCCTAACTAGCGGGGGCACAGATACGCAGTATTTT
V: TRBV19; J: TRBJ2-3; size: NA; D: TRBD1; CDR3: CASSLRQGARPDTQYF; DNA: TGTGCCAGTAGTCTAAGACAGGGGGCGCGCCCAGATACGCAGTATTTT
V: TRBV19; J: TRBJ2-2; size: NA; D: NA; CDR3: CASSIALTGANTGELFF; DNA: TGTGCCAGTAGTATAGCCTTGACGGGGGCGAACACCGGGGAGCTGTTTTTT
V: TRBV5-1; J: TRBJ2-5; size: NA; D: TRBD2; CDR3: CASSLLAGGETQYF; DNA: TGCGCCAGCAGCCTCCTAGCGGGTGGAGAGACCCAGTACTTC
V: TRBV5-4; J: TRBJ2-5; size: NA; D: TRBD1; CDR3: CASSHGGQGETQYF; DNA: TGTGCCAGCAGCCACGGGGGACAGGGAGAGACCCAGTACTTC
V: TRBV19; J: TRBJ2-7; size: NA; D: TRBD2; CDR3: CASSHRGDYEQYF; DNA: TGTGCCAGTAGTCACCGGGGGGACTACGAGCAGTACTTC
V: TRBV19; J: TRBJ2-7; size: few; D: NA; CDR3: CASSQGGTSYEQYF; DNA: TGTGCCAGTAGCCAAGGAGGAACGTCCTACGAGCAGTACTTC